The source of this T cell receptor (beta chain) is a study of long-term antiretroviral therapy in people with HIV. A v3.0 immunoSEQ assay was performed at survey level. Libraries were prepared by immunoSEQ multiplex PCR; TCRdb keeps only in-frame clonotypes and omits some of them. Among roughly 17,000 clones, approximately 95% were seen once, and the ten largest hold 1.2% to 1.5%. V lost 6 bases and J 6 bases, leaving 14 bases between the germline ends. CDR1 SNHLY and CDR2 FYNNEI come from the germline V gene. The CDR3 spans 14 residues. The origin of this receptor is a man aged 25-40 years with HIV. V is TRBV2 and J is TRBJ2-2; D may be TRBD1 (6 bases). Sequencing used unsorted PBMCs, obtained roughly 10 years after starting antiretroviral therapy. The CDR3 nucleotides are TGTGCCAGCAGCGGACAGAATTCGGCCGGGGAGCTGTTTTTT. It yields the protein CASSGQNSAGELFF.